Listed below are T cell receptor beta chains from one sample, sequenced in a study of blood T cell repertoires in COVID-19. Generated by immunoSEQ multiplex PCR, the TCRdb table keeps only in-frame clones and is missing some. Of over 100,000 clones in the sample, around 86% were seen once. Sequenced input: peripheral blood. These receptors were taken from an elderly man with acute or convalescent COVID-19. The CDR3 runs from the conserved cysteine through the conserved F or W. The order of the fields is V gene, J gene, CDR3 protein.

TRBV18	TRBJ1-1	CASSPGPGDTEAFF
TRBV19	TRBJ1-3	CASSIGGKGNTIYF
TRBV7-2	TRBJ2-5	CASSLRTGLGETQYF
TRBV9	TRBJ2-5	CASSVDGGIQTQYF
TRBV7-9	TRBJ1-1	CASSLAGGQGAEAFF
TRBV7-9	TRBJ1-2	CASSTSGTRRHYGYTF
TRBV6-5	TRBJ2-3	CASRVAGGPIDTQYF
TRBV5-4	TRBJ1-3	CASSLGQAVSGNTIYF
TRBV5-1	TRBJ2-3	CASSLAGQSDTQYF
TRBV24-1	TRBJ2-2	CATSDFGTGSGGELFF
TRBV9	TRBJ2-3	CASSVTSGGVTDTQYF
TRBV6-5	TRBJ1-6	CASKNRGAYNSPLHF
TRBV5-1	TRBJ2-7	CASSSRDRALLF
TRBV5-4	TRBJ1-1	CASSSDLARGYTEAFF
TRBV6-5	TRBJ1-2	CASSRTLDSNYGYTF
TRBV14	TRBJ1-1	CASSQDRVNTEAFF
TRBV3-1/TRBV3-2	TRBJ2-5	CASSQVSGGAGETQYF
TRBV9	TRBJ2-3	CASSAFQGGLTDTQYF
TRBV20-1	TRBJ1-1	CSASGTGPTEAFF
TRBV29-1	TRBJ1-1	CSVVRTANTEAFF
TRBV30	TRBJ1-1	CAWTTIGRAEAFF
TRBV7-2	TRBJ1-2	CASSLRHAPGYTF
TRBV28	TRBJ2-5	CASSSWTSGRRGETQYF
TRBV7-9	TRBJ1-5	CASSPQYNQPQHF
TRBV27	TRBJ2-7	CASSFSGVEEQYF
TRBV29-1	TRBJ1-1	CSVGQGGTEAFF
TRBV14	TRBJ2-1	CASSQVIQVSEQFF
TRBV2	TRBJ1-2	CASRDRGLGGYTF
TRBV5-1	TRBJ1-4	CASSRDSVTYNEKLFF
TRBV15	TRBJ1-6	CATSSQYNSPLHF
TRBV9	TRBJ2-2	CASSLRTGGASGELFF
TRBV28	TRBJ2-2	CASSLRGGSGTGELFF
TRBV7-3	TRBJ2-3	CASSLIGTESDTQYF
TRBV5-8	TRBJ1-2	CASSSRERVAYGYTF
TRBV11-2	TRBJ1-5	CASSFEARNQPQHF
TRBV14	TRBJ2-7	CASSQVGKREGHYEQYF
TRBV7-8	TRBJ2-7	CASSLGGLAGVYEQYF
TRBV7-6	TRBJ1-4	CASSLGSQTNEKLFF
TRBV5-6	TRBJ2-7	CASSRDWGYEQYF
TRBV10-1	TRBJ1-6	CARTRDRGPEDSPLHF
TRBV27	TRBJ1-5	CASSLGGTANQPQHF
TRBV19	TRBJ1-2	CASSSRDRGYGYTF
TRBV11-2	TRBJ2-2	CASSSLSGFTGELFF
TRBV5-1	TRBJ1-1	CASSANSLGTEAFF
TRBV7-9	TRBJ1-6	CASRKATGGDSPLHF
TRBV7-9	TRBJ2-5	CASSLVGTGNDETQYF
TRBV7-3	TRBJ2-2	CASSTGLAGGPGTGELFF
TRBV7-9	TRBJ2-1	CASSQASYNEQFF
TRBV7-8	TRBJ2-3	CASSLARRGYTDTQYF
TRBV6-5	TRBJ1-5	CASTPGVQPQHF
TRBV19	TRBJ1-2	CASSTLEFSNYGYTF
TRBV27	TRBJ1-5	CASSLRVGDQPQHF